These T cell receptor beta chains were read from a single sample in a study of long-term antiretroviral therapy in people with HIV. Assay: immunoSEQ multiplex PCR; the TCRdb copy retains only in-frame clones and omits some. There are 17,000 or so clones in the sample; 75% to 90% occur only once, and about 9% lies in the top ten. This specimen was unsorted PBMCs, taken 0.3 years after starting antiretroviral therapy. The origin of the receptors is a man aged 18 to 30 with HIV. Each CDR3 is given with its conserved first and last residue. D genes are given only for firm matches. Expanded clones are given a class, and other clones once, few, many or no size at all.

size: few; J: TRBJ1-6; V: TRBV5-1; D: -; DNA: TGCGCCAGCAGCTTGGGAGCAACGCGGAATTCACCCCTCCACTTT; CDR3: CASSLGATRNSPLHF
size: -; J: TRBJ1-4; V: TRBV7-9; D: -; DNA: TGTGCCAGCAGCTTAGAATGGGGTCCAACTAATGAAAAACTGTTTTTT; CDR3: CASSLEWGPTNEKLFF
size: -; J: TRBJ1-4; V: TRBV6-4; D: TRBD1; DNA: TGTGCCAGCAGTGAAAACCCAGGGACAGGTGCTAATGAAAAACTGTTTTTT; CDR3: CASSENPGTGANEKLFF
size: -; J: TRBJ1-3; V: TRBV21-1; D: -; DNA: TGTGCCAGCAGCAAGGCTGGACAGGGGGACAGGGCTTTAATCGACACGTATGGAAACACCATATATTTT; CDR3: CASSKAGQGDRALIDTYGNTIYF
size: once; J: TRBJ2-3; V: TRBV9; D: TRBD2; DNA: TGTGCCAGCAGCACCGGACTAGCGGGGGTCCTCCGCACAGATACGCAGTATTTT; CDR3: CASSTGLAGVLRTDTQYF
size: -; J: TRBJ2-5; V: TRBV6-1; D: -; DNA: TGTGCCAGCAGTGACGGGGGACAAGAGACCCAGTACTTC; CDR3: CASSDGGQETQYF
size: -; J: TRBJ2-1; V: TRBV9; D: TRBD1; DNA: TGTGCCAGCAGTAGACAGGGCAACTCCTACAATGAGCAGTTCTTC; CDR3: CASSRQGNSYNEQFF
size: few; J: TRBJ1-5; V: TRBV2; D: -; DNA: TGTGCCAGCAGCTCTCGACAGGCCTATAGCAATCAGCCCCAGCATTTT; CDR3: CASSSRQAYSNQPQHF
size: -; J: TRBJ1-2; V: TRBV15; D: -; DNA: TGTGCCACCAGCAGAGGGGGAAGGGAAGGCTATGGCTACACCTTC; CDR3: CATSRGGREGYGYTF
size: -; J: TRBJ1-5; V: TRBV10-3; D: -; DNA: TGTGCCATCGGGTTTGGGGGGAACAATCAGCCCCAGCATTTT; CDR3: CAIGFGGNNQPQHF
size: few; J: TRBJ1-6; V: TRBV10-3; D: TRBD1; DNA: TGTGCCATCAGTTCCGGGACAGGGAATTCACCCCTCCACTTT; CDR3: CAISSGTGNSPLHF
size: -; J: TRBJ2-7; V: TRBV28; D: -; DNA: TGTGCCAGCAGTTCCCCTAACTACGAGCAGTACTTC; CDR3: CASSSPNYEQYF
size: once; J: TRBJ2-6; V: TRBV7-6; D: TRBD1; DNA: TGTGCCAGCAGCGTGAATCGGGACAGGGGATCCAGTGGGGCCAACGTCCTGACTTTC; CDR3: CASSVNRDRGSSGANVLTF
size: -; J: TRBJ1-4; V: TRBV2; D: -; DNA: TGTGCCCCCACCCGACCGGGCGATGAAAAACTGTTTTTT; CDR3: CAPTRPGDEKLFF
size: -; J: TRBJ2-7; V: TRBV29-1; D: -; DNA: TGCAGCGTTGGTATAACTAGCTCCTACGAGCAGTACTTC; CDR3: CSVGITSSYEQYF
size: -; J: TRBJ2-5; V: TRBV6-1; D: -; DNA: TGTGCCAGCAGTGAGGGGACCCAGTACTTC; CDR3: CASSEGTQYF
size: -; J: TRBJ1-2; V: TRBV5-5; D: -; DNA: TGTGCCAGCAGAGCGGGCGGAACGGGGACCTTC; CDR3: CASRAGGTGTF
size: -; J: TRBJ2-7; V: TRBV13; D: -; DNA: TGTGCCAGCAGTTATCGTACAGGGATCCACGAGCAGTACTTC; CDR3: CASSYRTGIHEQYF
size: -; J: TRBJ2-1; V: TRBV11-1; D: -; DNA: TGTGCCAGCAGCTTTAAAGGACGAGACGGCCATGAGCAGTTCTTC; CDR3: CASSFKGRDGHEQFF
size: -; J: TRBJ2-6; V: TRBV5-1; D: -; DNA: TGCGCCAGCAGCAACGGCCGCTCTGGGGCCAACGTCCTGACTTTC; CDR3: CASSNGRSGANVLTF
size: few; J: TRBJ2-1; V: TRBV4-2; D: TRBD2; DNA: TGTGCCAGCAGCCAAGAGCGGGGGGACTACAATGAGCAGTTCTTC; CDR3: CASSQERGDYNEQFF
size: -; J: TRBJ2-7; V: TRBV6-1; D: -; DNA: TGTGCCAGCAAAAGAGAGGGCAGGGGTCTCTACGAGCAGTACTTC; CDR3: CASKREGRGLYEQYF
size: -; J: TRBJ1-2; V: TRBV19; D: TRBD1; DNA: TGTGCCAGTAGCCGGACAGGGTCCAATAACTATGGCTACACCTTC; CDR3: CASSRTGSNNYGYTF
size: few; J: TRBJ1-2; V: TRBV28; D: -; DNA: TGTGCCAGCACCGTCCCAGGGGCACAATACGGCTACACCTTC; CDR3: CASTVPGAQYGYTF
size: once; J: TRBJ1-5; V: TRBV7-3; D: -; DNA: TGTGCCAGCAGCTTAAGGCGTGATCAGCCCCAGCATTTT; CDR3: CASSLRRDQPQHF
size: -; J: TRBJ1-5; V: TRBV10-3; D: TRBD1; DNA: TGTGCCATCAGTGAGTCGGCCGCGCAGGGACAGGGGGCGCGTCAGCCCCAGCATTTT; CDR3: CAISESAAQGQGARQPQHF
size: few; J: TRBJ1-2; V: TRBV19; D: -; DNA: TGTGCCAGCACGGACAGAGCTTATGGCTACACCTTC; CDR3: CASTDRAYGYTF
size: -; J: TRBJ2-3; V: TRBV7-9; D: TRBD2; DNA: TGTGCCAGCAGCTCCCCCTGGGTAGCGGGGGGACTCAGCACAGATACGCAGTATTTT; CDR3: CASSSPWVAGGLSTDTQYF
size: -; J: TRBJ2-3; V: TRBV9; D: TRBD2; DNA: TGTGCCAGCAGCGTAACCGGTAGCGGGGGGGCTACAGATACGCAGTATTTT; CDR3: CASSVTGSGGATDTQYF
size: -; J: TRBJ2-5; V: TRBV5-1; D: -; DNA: TGCGCCAGCAGCAGGGATGAAGAGACCCAGTACTTC; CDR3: CASSRDEETQYF
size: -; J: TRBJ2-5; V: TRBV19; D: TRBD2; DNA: TGTGCCAGTAGTCCAGCCGGGGGGTACCAAGAGACCCAGTACTTC; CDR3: CASSPAGGYQETQYF
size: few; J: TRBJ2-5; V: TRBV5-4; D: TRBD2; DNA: TGTGCCAGCAGCTTCAGAAGCGGGGCGATGGAGACCCAGTACTTC; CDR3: CASSFRSGAMETQYF
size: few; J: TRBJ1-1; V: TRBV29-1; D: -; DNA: TGCATCGGAGGGGGTAACACTGAAGCTTTCTTT; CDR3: CIGGGNTEAFF
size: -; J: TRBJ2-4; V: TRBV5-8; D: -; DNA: TGTGCCAGCAGCTCGCAAATGGGAACGGTTCAGTACTTC; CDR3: CASSSQMGTVQYF
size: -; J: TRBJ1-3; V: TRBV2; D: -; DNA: TGTGCCAGCAGTGAAGCCTACTCTGGAAACACCATATATTTT; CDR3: CASSEAYSGNTIYF
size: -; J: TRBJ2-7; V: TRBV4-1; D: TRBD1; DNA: TGCGCCAGCAGCCAAGTCGACTTCCTACCGGGACAGGCCTACGAGCAGTACTTC; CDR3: CASSQVDFLPGQAYEQYF
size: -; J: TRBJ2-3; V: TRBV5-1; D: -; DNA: TGCGCCAGCAGCTTGGGGAGAGGAGGGGATACGCAGTATTTT; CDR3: CASSLGRGGDTQYF